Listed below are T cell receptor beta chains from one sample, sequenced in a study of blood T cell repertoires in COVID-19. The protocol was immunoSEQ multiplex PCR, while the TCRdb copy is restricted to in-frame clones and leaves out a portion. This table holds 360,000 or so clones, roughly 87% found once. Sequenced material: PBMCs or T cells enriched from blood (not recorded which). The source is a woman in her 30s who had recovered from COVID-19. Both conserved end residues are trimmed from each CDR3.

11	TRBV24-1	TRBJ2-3	ATSDLLADTQY
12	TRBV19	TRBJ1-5	ASSIGTINQPQH
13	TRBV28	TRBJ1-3	ASRGPGHGGNTIY
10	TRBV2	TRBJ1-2	ASKRTGNGYT
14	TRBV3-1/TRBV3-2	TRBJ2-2	ASSYPRGKNTGELF
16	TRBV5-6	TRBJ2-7	ASSFGLAGGPLSYEQY
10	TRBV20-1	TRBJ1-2	SASTGGYGYT
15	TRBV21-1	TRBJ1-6	ASSKPGQLYYNSPLH
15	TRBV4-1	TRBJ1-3	ASSQVEGVGAGNTIY
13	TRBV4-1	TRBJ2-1	ASSRVGQGFNEQF
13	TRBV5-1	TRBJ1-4	ASSSGTAQNEKLF
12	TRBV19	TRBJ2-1	ASSINPQSGEQF
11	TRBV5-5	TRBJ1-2	ASSRRGGYGYT
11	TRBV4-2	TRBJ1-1	ASSQDQWSEAF
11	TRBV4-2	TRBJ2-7	ASSSLGGREQY
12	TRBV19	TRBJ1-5	ASSEEGFGQPQH
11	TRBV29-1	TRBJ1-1	SVDRQLNTEAF
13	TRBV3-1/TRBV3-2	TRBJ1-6	ASSQVVGGGSPLH
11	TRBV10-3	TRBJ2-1	ASRLAEYNEQF
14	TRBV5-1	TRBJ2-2	ASSTGLAGNTGELF
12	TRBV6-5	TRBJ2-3	ASSRDRNTDTQY
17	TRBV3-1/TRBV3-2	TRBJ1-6	ASSQPWTGGAGWYSPLH
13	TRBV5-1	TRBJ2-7	ASSWDTGGATEQY
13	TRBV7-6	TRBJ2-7	ASSLGQGVGYEQY
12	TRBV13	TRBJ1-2	ASSPPDRNYGYT
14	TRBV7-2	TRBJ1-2	ASSLKGQGVFGGYT
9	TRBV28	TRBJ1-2	ASSLGRGYT
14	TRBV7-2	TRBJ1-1	ASNLRLVTVHTEAF
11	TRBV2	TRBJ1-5	ASSGRRQEPQH
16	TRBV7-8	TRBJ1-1	ASKTRLPGQTDYTEAF
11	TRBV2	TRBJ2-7	ASSPDRAYEQY
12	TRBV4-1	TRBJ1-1	ASSQTGQATEAF
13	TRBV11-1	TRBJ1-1	ASSRNRGMNTEAF
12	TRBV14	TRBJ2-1	ASSPSGSYNEQF
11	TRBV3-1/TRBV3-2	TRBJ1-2	ASSQAGIYGYT
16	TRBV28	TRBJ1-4	ASSPRMWGPSTNEKLF
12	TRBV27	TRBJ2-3	ASSANRATDTQY
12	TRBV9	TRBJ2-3	ASSPRLAADTQY
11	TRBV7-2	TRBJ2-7	ASSFNRLYEQY
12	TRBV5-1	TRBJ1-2	ASSLGADFYGYT
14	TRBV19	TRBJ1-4	ASSGNAGQGNEKLF
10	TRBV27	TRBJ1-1	ASKGQGTEAF
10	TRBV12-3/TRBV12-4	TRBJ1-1	ASSLRNTEAF
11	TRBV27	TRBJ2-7	ASSLGQTYEQY
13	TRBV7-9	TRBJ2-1	ASSLGQGVYNEQF
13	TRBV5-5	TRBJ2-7	ASSYGGRAVDEQY
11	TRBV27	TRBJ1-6	ASSDGPGGPLH
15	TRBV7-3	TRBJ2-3	ASSLTPTGGFTDTQY
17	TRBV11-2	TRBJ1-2	ASSSQRPIHLTLGFGYT
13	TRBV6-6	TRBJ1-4	ASSYPQATNEKLF
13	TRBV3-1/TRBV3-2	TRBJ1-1	ASSPRGAVNTEAF
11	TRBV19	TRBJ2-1	ASHGANYNEQF
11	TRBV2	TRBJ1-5	ASSETGLQPQH
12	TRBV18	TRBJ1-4	ASSGGVAGEKLF